This T cell receptor beta chain comes out of a study of lymphopenia after photon versus proton radiotherapy. Per the germline V gene, CDR1 is MNHEY and CDR2 is SVGAGI. The CDR3 covers 15 residues. V was clipped by 2 bases and J by 0 bases, with 8 bases between them. This table comes from immunoSEQ multiplex PCR, and its TCRdb copy is limited to in-frame clones, with some not included. The table has about 40,000 clones, about 83% seen once. The sample consisted of peripheral blood, taken from a patient treated with photon-based radiotherapy. The sequence came from a man over 45 with gastric cancer. The chain carries TRBV6-5 and TRBJ1-3; possible D gene TRBD1, 5 bases. CDR3 protein: CASSYDRYSGNTIYF. Written as DNA, the CDR3 is TGTGCCAGCAGTTACGACAGATACTCTGGAAACACCATATATTTT.